The text below deals with one T cell receptor beta chain. Original processing notes: The authors estimated nucleated cell counts from reference gene primer amplification. Method: immunoSEQ multiplex PCR; TCRdb's copy keeps in-frame clones and lacks some. V, J and clone size were drawn from that table, and D and trimming were deduced from the DNA. This sample carries nearly 350,000 clones, around 88% of them seen once, and the ten largest clones take 2.5% to 3.5%. V gave up 6 bases and J gave up 0 bases; unmatched junction bases: 9. CDR1 and CDR2 (germline): LNHDA, SQIVND (reference sequence). CDR3 length equals 18 residues. The data originate from a study of blood T cell repertoires in COVID-19.

The V gene is TRBV19, the J gene TRBJ2-6, with 9 bases lining up with TRBD1. The TCR comes from a man aged 30 to 39 with active or convalescent COVID-19. Material for sequencing was peripheral blood. As DNA, the CDR3 is TGTGCCAGTAGACACAGGGGGCCCAAAACCTCTGGGGCCAACGTCCTGACTTTC. Translating gives CASRHRGPKTSGANVLTF.